The 23 T cell receptor beta chains given below trace back to one sample, sequenced in a study of blood T cell repertoires in COVID-19. Sequenced by immunoSEQ multiplex PCR; TCRdb stores in-frame clones only, minus some. The table shows some 230,000 clones, with approximately 84% occurring only once. The sequencing input was peripheral blood. All receptors come from a woman aged 55-70 years with acute or convalescent COVID-19.

The rearrangement links TRBV11-2 to TRBJ2-5, with 8 bases lining up with TRBD1. CDR3 size: 14 residues. The germline V gene encodes CDR1 SGHAT and CDR2 FQNNGV. V shed 6 bases, J shed 5 bases, and the junction held 8 bases outside the gene matches. The CDR3, as DNA: TGTGCCAGCAGTCAAGGACAGGGTTTTGAGACCCAGTACTTC. Its protein product is CASSQGQGFETQYF.

This clone was seen just once. The chain joins TRBV6-6 to TRBJ1-4; 7 bases are shared with TRBD1. The CDR3 sequence is 19 residues long. Trimming took 5 bases from V and 6 from J; bases not matched to a gene: 21. Germline lookup yields CDR1 MNHNY and CDR2 SVGAGI (reference sequence). The CDR3 sequence is CASSPHPDRVRNVDEKLFF. In nucleotides, the CDR3 is TGTGCCAGCAGTCCCCACCCCGACAGGGTCCGAAACGTCGATGAAAAACTGTTTTTT.

The V call is TRBV5-4, the J call TRBJ1-2, with a weak D call TRBD1 (6 bases). Germline loops: CDR1 SGHNT, CDR2 YYREEE (reference sequence). V was clipped by 2 bases and J by 2 bases, with 7 bases between them. The CDR3 is made up of 13 amino acids. As DNA, the CDR3 is TGTGCCAGCAGCTTTGACAGGAACTATGGCTACACCTTC. It specifies CASSFDRNYGYTF.

The chain is built from TRBV5-5 and TRBJ2-7; 10 bases fit TRBD1. The CDR3 is made up of 16 amino acids. Trimming removed 6 bases from V and 4 bases from J; junction bases left unmatched: 13. The V gene's germline CDR1 is SGHKS and CDR2 YYEKEE (reference sequence). The CDR3 region is CASTPGGGQGIYEQYF. CDR3 DNA: TGTGCCAGCACTCCCGGCGGGGGACAGGGGATTTACGAGCAGTACTTC.

The chain combines TRBV5-6 with TRBJ2-5; 8 bases fit TRBD1. The CDR3 runs to 16 residues. V dropped 4 bases and J dropped 2; count of bases not matched to a gene: 10. Looked up from germline, CDR1 is SGHDT and CDR2 is YYEEEE. CDR3 coding DNA: TGTGCCAGCAGCGCCCTGGACAGGGAGATTCAAGAGACCCAGTACTTC. Its translation is CASSALDREIQETQYF.

This clone was seen a few times. The V gene is TRBV5-1, the J gene TRBJ1-6; 8 nucleotides agree with TRBD1. The germline CDR1 and CDR2 sequences are SGHRS and YFSETQ. V was clipped by 5 bases and J by 5 bases; unmatched bases: 15. The CDR3 covers 18 residues. The DNA of the CDR3 is TGCGCCAGCAGTCCGAAAGGGGCAGGGGGCAGCGATAATTCACCCCTCCACTTT. It is translated as CASSPKGAGGSDNSPLHF.

The V and J genes are TRBV24-1 and TRBJ2-3; 7 bases map to TRBD2. The CDR3 spans 15 residues. V dropped 9 bases and J dropped 4; count of bases not matched to a gene: 12. Germline CDR1 is KGHDR and CDR2 is SFDVKD. CDR3 nucleotide sequence: TGTGCCACCTCCCAGGGCGGGGGAATCTCAGATACGCAGTATTTT. Residues: CATSQGGGISDTQYF.

The chain uses TRBV5-1 and TRBJ2-7, with D maybe TRBD2 (5 bases). Germline-derived CDR1 and CDR2 are SGHRS and YFSETQ. The CDR3 has 15 residues. Trimming cost V 0 bases and J 5 bases, with 15 bases left between them. The CDR3 here is CASSLEGDPINEQYF. The CDR3 DNA follows: TGCGCCAGCAGCTTGGAGGGAGATCCCATCAACGAGCAGTACTTC.

This chain uses TRBV2 with TRBJ1-3; possible D gene TRBD1, 5 bases. The CDR3 is made up of 15 amino acids. The germline CDR1 and CDR2 sequences are SNHLY and FYNNEI. V shed 1 base and J shed 4 bases, with 11 bases lying between them. The CDR3 reads CASSEDGRAGNTIYF. The CDR3 bases are TGTGCCAGCAGTGAAGATGGCAGGGCGGGAAACACCATATATTTT.

This sequence joins TRBV7-2 and TRBJ2-2; the D gene is possibly TRBD2 (5 bases). Trimming cost V 1 base and J 0 bases, with 15 bases left between them. Germline CDR1 SGHTA, CDR2 FQGNSA. This CDR3 comprises 18 residues. The CDR3 loop reads CASSLERGRFANTGELFF. The CDR3 DNA reads as TGTGCCAGCAGCTTAGAGCGAGGGCGGTTCGCGAACACCGGGGAGCTGTTTTTT. Looking up the rest from reference TRBV7-2 and TRBJ2-2 gives the full variable domain: GAGVSQSPSNKVTEKGKDVELRCDPISGHTALYWYRQSLGQGLEFLIYFQGNSAPDKSGLPSDRFSAERTGGSVSTLTIQRTQQEDSAVYLCASSLERGRFANTGELFFGEGSRLTVL.

The chain uses TRBV29-1 and TRBJ1-2; no firm D call. V was pared by 4 bases and J by 1 base, with 4 bases between. Germline assignment: CDR1 SQVTM and CDR2 ANQGSEA. The length of the CDR3 is 11 residues. For the CDR3, the DNA is TGCAGCGTTGGTAATAACTATGGCTACACCTTC. It yields the protein CSVGNNYGYTF.

The sample holds one count of this clone. The gene calls are TRBV5-1 and TRBJ1-1; possibly TRBD1 for D (5 bases). Trimming left V 0 bases short and J 8 bases short, with 11 bases between. The CDR3 runs 13 residues. In germline, CDR1 is SGHRS, CDR2 YFSETQ. The CDR3 bases are TGCGCCAGCAGCTTGGATCGGGGGACCGAAGCTTTCTTT. Encoded protein: CASSLDRGTEAFF.

This chain joins TRBV7-2 and TRBJ2-3; D is ambiguous. The CDR3 loop spans 14 amino acids. The ends were cut back, 5 bases at V and 2 bases at J, with 11 bases in the middle. The germline V gene encodes CDR1 SGHTA and CDR2 FQGNSA. CDR3 nucleotide sequence: TGTGCCAGCAGCCGGGTGGCAGTCACAGATACGCAGTATTTT. This codes for CASSRVAVTDTQYF.

The rearrangement uses TRBV28 and TRBJ1-3; D remains unclear. There are 12 residues in the CDR3. CDR1 is MDHEN and CDR2 is SYDVKM in the germline V gene. V dropped 3 bases and J dropped 4 bases, with 4 bases sitting between them. The CDR3: CASSFRGNTIYF. In nucleotides, the CDR3 is TGTGCCAGCAGTTTTCGGGGAAACACCATATATTTT.

The rearrangement joins TRBV30 to TRBJ1-2; D might be TRBD1 (6 bases). CDR1 and CDR2 (germline): GTSNPN, SVGIG (reference sequence). This CDR3 region has 13 residues. Trimming pared 4 bases from V and 3 bases from J, leaving 12 bases between. CDR3 nucleotide sequence: TGTGCCTGGAACCTCGGACAGCACTATGGCTACACCTTC. As protein: CAWNLGQHYGYTF.

The V gene is TRBV7-9, the J gene TRBJ2-1, with TRBD1 matching 8 bases. V lost 5 bases, J lost 0 bases, and 6 bases stayed unmatched. CDR3 length: 16 residues. Germline values: CDR1 SEHNR, CDR2 FQNEAQ (reference sequence). The CDR3 loop is CASSPGTGSSYNEQFF. The CDR3 region has the DNA TGTGCCAGCAGCCCGGGGACAGGCAGCTCCTACAATGAGCAGTTCTTC.

The genes are TRBV9 and TRBJ2-1, with 11 bases lining up with TRBD2. The CDR3 runs to 16 residues. J lost 8 bases, V lost 0 bases, and 7 bases had no gene match. Per the germline V gene, CDR1 is SGDLS and CDR2 is YYNGEE. CDR3 in amino acids: CASSVASGGWAYEQFF. The CDR3 DNA reads as TGTGCCAGCAGCGTAGCTAGCGGGGGGTGGGCTTATGAGCAGTTCTTC.

This chain connects TRBV3-1 (or the pseudogene TRBV3-2) to TRBJ2-1; D is uncertain. This CDR3 region has 16 residues. Germline CDR1 is LGHDT and CDR2 is YNNKEL (reference sequence). Trimming pared 2 bases from V and 4 bases from J, leaving 15 bases between. DNA for the CDR3: TGTGCCAGCAGCCAATCATCAAGATTTAGATACAATGAGCAGTTCTTC. Its protein product is CASSQSSRFRYNEQFF.

This clone occurred once. V usage is TRBV19 and J usage is TRBJ1-2; TRBD1 might be the D (6 bases). Germline V lookup: CDR1 LNHDA, CDR2 SQIVND (reference sequence). The CDR3 runs 18 residues. Trimming left V 3 bases short and J 0 bases short, with 20 bases between. The CDR3 DNA sequence: TGTGCCAGTAGTATGAGACCCCCAGGGGTCCGTTCTAACTATGGCTACACCTTC. Its translation: CASSMRPPGVRSNYGYTF.

The J gene is TRBJ2-3, the V gene TRBV4-3; TRBD2 agrees at 9 bases. CDR1 is LGHNA and CDR2 is YSLEER in the germline V gene. The CDR3 loop spans 17 amino acids. Trimming took 1 base from V and 5 from J; bases not matched to a gene: 10. CDR3 loop: CASSQGGGGGAGDTQYF. The CDR3 nucleotides are TGCGCCAGCAGCCAAGGAGGAGGCGGGGGGGCAGGAGATACGCAGTATTTT.

This clone was seen once. This chain links TRBV5-1 with TRBJ2-2; 8 nucleotides line up with TRBD2. The CDR3 totals 14 residues. The V and J ends lost 1 base and 6 bases, in that order; junction bases with no gene match: 2. Germline V gene sequence: CDR1 SGHRS, CDR2 YFSETQ. Here the CDR3 reads CASSLTSGPGELFF. For the CDR3, the DNA is TGCGCCAGCAGCTTGACTAGCGGTCCCGGGGAGCTGTTTTTT.

CDR3 in DNA: TGTGCCAGCAGCGGGACACCTTCTATCTACGAGCAGTACTTC. This codes for CASSGTPSIYEQYF. The chain combines TRBV7-2 with TRBJ2-7; a possible D gene is TRBD1 (6 bases). This CDR3 region has 14 residues. Germline V gene data show CDR1 as SGHTA and CDR2 as FQGNSA. Trimming removed 5 bases at V and 3 bases at J, with 14 bases between. Full variable domain (rest looked up from reference TRBV7-2 and TRBJ2-7): GAGVSQSPSNKVTEKGKDVELRCDPISGHTALYWYRQSLGQGLEFLIYFQGNSAPDKSGLPSDRFSAERTGGSVSTLTIQRTQQEDSAVYLCASSGTPSIYEQYFGPGTRLTVT.

J is TRBJ2-7 and V is TRBV5-4; 9 bases match TRBD2. Germline V lookup: CDR1 SGHNT, CDR2 YYREEE (reference sequence). This CDR3 is built from 15 residues. V was pared by 2 bases and J by 0 bases, with 3 bases of the junction left unmatched. The CDR3 DNA reads as TGTGCCAGCAGCTTAATAGCGGGGGTCTCCTACGAGCAGTACTTC. Encoded protein: CASSLIAGVSYEQYF. The full variable domain, rest sourced from reference TRBV5-4 and TRBJ2-7, is ETGVTQSPTHLIKTRGQQVTLRCSSQSGHNTVSWYQQALGQGPQFIFQYYREEENGRGNFPPRFSGLQFPNYSSELNVNALELDDSALYLCASSLIAGVSYEQYFGPGTRLTVT.